The clone carrying this T cell receptor (beta chain) was recorded only once. The antigen is not known. The data were taken from a study of shared clonotypes between healthy human individuals. Study-level background: CD4 naive and memory got three plates each, CD8 naive two, CD8 memory one. Study-wide results and caveats: Clonotype sharing among donors likely depends on sequencing depth. Limitation of the genetic and exposure-history diversity represented came from the few donors. Unshared clonotypes carried lower generation probabilities than those common to all four donors.

The V gene lost 5 bases and the J gene lost 2 bases, with 12 bases spanning the gap. Germline CDR1 is LGHNA and CDR2 is YSLEER. This CDR3 contains 15 residues. The data were produced by immunoSEQ multiplex PCR, yet TCRdb's version contains in-frame clones alone and is incomplete. The sample includes approximately 1.5 million clones, 98% of them seen just once. J is TRBJ1-4 and V is TRBV4-3; TRBD1 might be the D (6 bases). The origin of this receptor is a man between 25 and 39 years old in good health. Material: naive CD4+ T cells sorted from blood. As to subset: CD45RA+ positively selected. CDR3 protein: CASSGSTGTNEKLFF. The CDR3 DNA sequence: TGCGCCAGCAGCGGATCGACAGGCACTAATGAAAAACTGTTTTTT.